The clone carrying this TCR beta chain was counted between two and nine times. What it binds is unknown. The sample's time point: newly diagnosed GD, antithyroid drugs for less than 3 months. After RNA was extracted from PBMCs, the TCR library was made from it. Germline assignment: CDR1 MNHNS and CDR2 SASEGT. CDR3 length: 16 residues. With V trimmed by 4 bases and J by 2 bases, 7 bases remained unmatched. This specimen comes from a study of regulatory T cells in long-lasting Graves disease. The study, taken as a whole, reports: Thyroid tissue went unexamined; only peripheral blood was analyzed. Sharing of public clonotypes was greater in persistent patients (around 3,000) than in new patients (fewer than 1,000).

CDR3 regions were amplified by Arm-PCR using iRepertoire HTBI primers to build TCR beta libraries. TCRdb re-analysed the multiplex PCR reads in MiXCR, keeping a single row per CDR3 protein. The repertoire holds 550,000 to 600,000 distinct CDR3 sequences, roughly a sixth seen once, with about 11% in the top ten. The data were also submitted as part of a second study, on T cells in Graves' hyperthyroidism and ophthalmopathy. That source notes: TCR CDR3 underwent first-round RT-PCR with the HTBI primer set. The model forecast ophthalmopathy, anticipating it by a median approximately 7 months before onset.

The J gene is TRBJ2-3, the V gene TRBV6-1, with 9 bases matching TRBD2. This receptor was obtained from a man between 18 and 35 years old with Graves disease. The sequences come from peripheral blood mononuclear cells (PBMCs), collected at new diagnosis, from a patient treated with antithyroid drugs. CDR3 DNA sequence: TGTGCCAGCAGTGTGTCTAGCGGGGACCACACAGATACGCAGTATTTT. Translating gives CASSVSSGDHTDTQYF.